Given below is one T cell receptor beta chain in context. Antigen unknown. All patients were mismatch repair deficient, assessed by either PCR or immunohistochemistry. The TCR-sequenced patients were a few responders to pembrolizumab. Some clones are missing from TCRdb's copy, which holds only in-frame ones; the method was immunoSEQ multiplex PCR. The repertoire consists of some 120,000 clones, with about 85% occurring once and the leading ten covering roughly 14%. The source of the sample is a study of PD-1 blockade in mismatch repair-deficient tumors. Study details: Patients had approximately 13 mismatch repair-deficient cancer types, all previously treated and progressing.

The germline V gene has CDR1 MDHEN and CDR2 SYDVKM. The CDR3 loop spans 15 amino acids. V gave up 3 bases and J gave up 5 bases, with 13 bases separating them. The study's findings and limits: Tumor-resident clones, often absent from pretreatment blood, expanded after pembrolizumab and then contracted.

The receptor was derived from an adult with mismatch repair-deficient cancer. The chain has TRBV28 and TRBJ2-2; D remains unclear. Specimen: peripheral blood, collected 44 weeks after starting pembrolizumab. CDR3 sequence reads: CASSFPVQGTGELFF. The CDR3 nucleotides are TGTGCCAGCAGTTTTCCAGTTCAAGGGACCGGGGAGCTGTTTTTT.